Listed here are 6 T cell receptor beta chains from one sample, sequenced in a study of cytomegalovirus exposure and HLA in healthy donors. The PCR employed 60 Vbeta primers together with 13 Jbeta primers. Profiled with immunoSEQ multiplex PCR; TCRdb holds only in-frame clones, not every one. Among 250,000 to 350,000 clones listed, around 86% were seen once. The sample consisted of PBMCs. These TCRs come from a middle-aged man in good health and CMV-seropositive.

V and J are TRBV27 and TRBJ2-1; TRBD2 agrees at 12 bases. The CDR3 length is 17 residues. The V segment lost 2 bases and the J segment 3 bases; nucleotides outside the gene matches: 5. Germline CDR1 is MNHEY and CDR2 is SMNVEV (reference sequence). The CDR3 DNA follows: TGTGCCAGCAGTTTACAAGGACTAGCGGGACACTACAATGAGCAGTTCTTC. Translated: CASSLQGLAGHYNEQFF.

The genes are TRBV28 and TRBJ2-7; 8 bases line up with TRBD1. The CDR3 totals 15 residues. From germline, CDR1 is MDHEN and CDR2 SYDVKM. Trimming cost V 3 bases and J 2 bases; bases outside gene matches: 6. The CDR3 region is CASSFGQGAPYEQYF. CDR3 nucleotide sequence: TGTGCCAGCAGTTTTGGTCAGGGGGCCCCCTACGAGCAGTACTTC.

The V gene is TRBV11-1, the J gene TRBJ2-1; 12 bases map to TRBD2. Germline assignment: CDR1 SGHAT and CDR2 FQDESV (reference sequence). The CDR3 sequence is 16 residues long. V was pared by 5 bases and J by 5 bases, with 7 bases of the junction left unmatched. Here the CDR3 reads CASSPWTSGNDNEQFF. CDR3 bases: TGTGCCAGCAGCCCATGGACTAGCGGGAATGACAATGAGCAGTTCTTC. The full variable domain, with the rest looked up from reference TRBV11-1 and TRBJ2-1, is EAEVAQSPRYKITEKSQAVAFWCDPISGHATLYWYRQILGQGPELLVQFQDESVVDDSQLPKDRFSAERLKGVDSTLKIQPAELGDSAMYLCASSPWTSGNDNEQFFGPGTRLTVL.

The chain employs TRBV7-9 and TRBJ2-1; no firm D call. Looked up from germline, CDR1 is SEHNR and CDR2 is FQNEAQ (reference sequence). Trimming pared 1 base from V and 7 bases from J, leaving 8 bases between. The CDR3 runs to 13 residues. The CDR3 nucleotides read TGTGCCAGCAGCTTAGGGAGCAGAAATGAGCAGTTCTTC. This codes for CASSLGSRNEQFF.

This chain uses TRBV10-3 with TRBJ1-1; D uncertain. Per germline, CDR1 ENHRY and CDR2 SYGVKD. V dropped 6 bases and J dropped 1 base, with 12 bases sitting between them. This CDR3 has 14 amino acids. Written as DNA, the CDR3 is TGTGCCATCAGCGCGGCGGAATCGAACACTGAAGCTTTCTTT. It translates to CAISAAESNTEAFF.

The chain carries TRBV30 and TRBJ1-2; D gene unclear. Germline CDR1 reads GTSNPN; CDR2 reads SVGIG (reference sequence). The CDR3 is 13 amino acids. Trimming cost V 5 bases and J 3 bases, with 13 bases left between them. DNA of the CDR3: TGTGCCTGGCGCACAGCTAACTACTATGGCTACACCTTC. Amino acid sequence: CAWRTANYYGYTF.